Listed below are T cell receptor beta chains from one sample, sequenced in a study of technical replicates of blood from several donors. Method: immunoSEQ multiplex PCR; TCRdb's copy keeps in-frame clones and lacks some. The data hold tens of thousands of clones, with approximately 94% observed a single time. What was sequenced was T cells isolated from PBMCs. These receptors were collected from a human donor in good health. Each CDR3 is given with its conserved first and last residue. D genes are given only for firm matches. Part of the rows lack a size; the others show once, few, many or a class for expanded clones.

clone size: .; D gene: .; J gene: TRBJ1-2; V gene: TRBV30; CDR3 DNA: TGTGCCTGGGTTCCCCGGGGGGCCTATGGCTACACCTTC; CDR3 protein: CAWVPRGAYGYTF
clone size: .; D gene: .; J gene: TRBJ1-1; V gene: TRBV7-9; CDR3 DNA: TGTGCCAGCAGCTTAGCGGGGGAAGCGGGTGAAGCTTTCTTT; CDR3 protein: CASSLAGEAGEAFF
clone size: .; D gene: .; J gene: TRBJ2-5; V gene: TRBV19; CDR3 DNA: TGTGCCAGTAGTAGGGTCCGGCCGAGCGGTGAAGAGACCCAGTACTTC; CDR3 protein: CASSRVRPSGEETQYF
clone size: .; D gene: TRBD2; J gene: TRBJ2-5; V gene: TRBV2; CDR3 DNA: TGTGCCAGCAGTGAAGCGCTAGCGGGAGAGACCCAGTACTTC; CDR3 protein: CASSEALAGETQYF
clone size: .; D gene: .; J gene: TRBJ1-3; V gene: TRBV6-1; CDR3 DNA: TGTGCCAGCAGTCAGGGTGCGTGGGGAAACACCATATATTTT; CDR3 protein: CASSQGAWGNTIYF
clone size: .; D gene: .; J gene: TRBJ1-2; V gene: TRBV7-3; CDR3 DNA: TGTGCCAGCAGCTTAGTTTTCGGGGACATCTATGGCTACACCTTC; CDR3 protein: CASSLVFGDIYGYTF
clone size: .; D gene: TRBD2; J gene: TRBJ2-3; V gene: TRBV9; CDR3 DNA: TGTGCCAGCAGCACCGGGACTAGCGGGAGATTTAGCACAGATACGCAGTATTTT; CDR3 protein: CASSTGTSGRFSTDTQYF
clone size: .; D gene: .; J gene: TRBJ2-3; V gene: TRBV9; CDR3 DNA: TGTGCCAGCACTGAGCTTAGCACAGATACGCAGTATTTT; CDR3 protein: CASTELSTDTQYF
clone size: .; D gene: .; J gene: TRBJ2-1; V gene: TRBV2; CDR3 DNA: TGTGCCAGCAATGCGGGACAGCTATTCTTC; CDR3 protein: CASNAGQLFF
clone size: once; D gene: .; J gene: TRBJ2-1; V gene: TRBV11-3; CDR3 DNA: TGTGCCAGCAGCTTGAGCGGCTCCTACAATGAGCAGTTCTTC; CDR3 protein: CASSLSGSYNEQFF
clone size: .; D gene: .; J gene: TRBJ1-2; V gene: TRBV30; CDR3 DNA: TGTGCCTGGAGTGTTAGGGGCCCGACCACCTTC; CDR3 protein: CAWSVRGPTTF
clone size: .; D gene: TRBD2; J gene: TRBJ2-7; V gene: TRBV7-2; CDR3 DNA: TGTGCCAGCAGCTTTAGCGGGAGGGAAGGCGAGCAGTACTTC; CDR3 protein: CASSFSGREGEQYF
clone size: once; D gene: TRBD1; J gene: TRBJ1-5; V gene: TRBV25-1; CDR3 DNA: TGTGCCAGCATGGGACAGGGTAGTCAGCCCCAGCATTTT; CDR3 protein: CASMGQGSQPQHF
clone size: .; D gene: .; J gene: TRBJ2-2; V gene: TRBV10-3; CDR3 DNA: TGTGCCATCATGAGCGGCGGGGAGCTGTTTTTT; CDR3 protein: CAIMSGGELFF
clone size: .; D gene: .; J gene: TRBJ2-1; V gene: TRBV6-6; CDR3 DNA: TGTGCCAGCAGTTACACGACAGAGCAGTTCTTC; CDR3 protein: CASSYTTEQFF
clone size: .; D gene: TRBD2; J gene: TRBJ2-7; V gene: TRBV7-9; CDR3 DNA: TGTGCCAGCAGCTGGGGGGGCGAGCAGTACTTC; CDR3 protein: CASSWGGEQYF
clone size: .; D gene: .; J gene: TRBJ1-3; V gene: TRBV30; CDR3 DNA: TGTGCCTGGAGTGTGGGGGGATCTGGAAACACCATATATTTT; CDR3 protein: CAWSVGGSGNTIYF
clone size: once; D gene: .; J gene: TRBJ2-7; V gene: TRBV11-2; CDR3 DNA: TGTGCCAGCAGCGGAGCCGTCAGCAGGGGATTCGACGAGCAGTACTTC; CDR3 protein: CASSGAVSRGFDEQYF
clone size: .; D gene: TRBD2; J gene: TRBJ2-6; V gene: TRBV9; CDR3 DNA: TGTGCCAGCAGCGTTTTAGCGGGAGTTTACTCTGGGGCCAACGTCCTGACTTTC; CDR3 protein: CASSVLAGVYSGANVLTF
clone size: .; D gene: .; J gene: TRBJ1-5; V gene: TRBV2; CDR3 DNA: TGTGCCAGCAGCGCAGGGTACTTTCGCAATCAGCCCCAGCATTTT; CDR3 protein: CASSAGYFRNQPQHF
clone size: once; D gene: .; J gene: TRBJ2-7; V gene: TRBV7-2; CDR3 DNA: TGTGCCAGCAGCCGACAGGTTGGGATCTACGAGCAGTACTTC; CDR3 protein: CASSRQVGIYEQYF
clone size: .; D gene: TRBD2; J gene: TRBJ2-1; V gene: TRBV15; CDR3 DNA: TGTGCCACCAGCAGGGAGATTATCCTGCGGCTAGCGGGTTTTGAGCAGTTCTTC; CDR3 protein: CATSREIILRLAGFEQFF
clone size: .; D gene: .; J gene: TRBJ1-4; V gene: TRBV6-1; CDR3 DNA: TGTGCCAGCAGTCGGGACACCACTAATGAAAAACTGTTTTTT; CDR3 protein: CASSRDTTNEKLFF
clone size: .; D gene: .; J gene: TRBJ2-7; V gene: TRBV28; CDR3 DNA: TGTGCCAGCAGTCGAACAGGATTCAACTACGAGCAGTACTTC; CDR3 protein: CASSRTGFNYEQYF
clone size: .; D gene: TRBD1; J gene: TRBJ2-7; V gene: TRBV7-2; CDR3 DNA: TGTGCCAGCAGCTTAGAGACGGGACAGGGCTACGAGCAGTACTTC; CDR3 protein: CASSLETGQGYEQYF
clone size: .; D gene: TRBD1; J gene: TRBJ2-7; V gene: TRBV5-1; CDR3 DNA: TGCGCCAGCAAGGACAGGGCCTACGAGCAGTACTTC; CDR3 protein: CASKDRAYEQYF
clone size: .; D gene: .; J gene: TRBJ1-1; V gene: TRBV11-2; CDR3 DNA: TGTGCCAGCAGCTTAGTACTAGGGAACACTGAAGCTTTCTTT; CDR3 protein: CASSLVLGNTEAFF
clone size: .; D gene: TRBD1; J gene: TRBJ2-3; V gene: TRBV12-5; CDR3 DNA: TGTGCTAGTGGTTTGCCCCGGGACAGGGGGCGATCATATACGCAGTATTTT; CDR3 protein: CASGLPRDRGRSYTQYF
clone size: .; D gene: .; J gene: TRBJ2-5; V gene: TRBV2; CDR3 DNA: TGTGCCAGCGTACTCCCAGGTAGCCAAGAGACCCAGTACTTC; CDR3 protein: CASVLPGSQETQYF